What follows are 6 T cell receptor beta chains derived from one specimen sequenced in a study of T cell changes during pregnancy in multiple sclerosis. Method: immunoSEQ multiplex PCR; TCRdb's copy keeps in-frame clones and lacks some. The sample gives roughly 42,000 clones, 90% of which show up once; 6% to 7% is in the top ten. The source material was CD8+ T cells from peripheral blood mononuclear cells, sampled in the third trimester of pregnancy. These receptors all stem from a female donor with multiple sclerosis, enrolled in a pregnancy study.

The chain employs TRBV7-9 and TRBJ2-1, with 8 bases that match TRBD2. J was trimmed by 7 bases and V by 7 bases; bases with no gene match: 12. Germline V gene lookup returns CDR1 SEHNR and CDR2 FQNEAQ (reference sequence). There are 15 residues in the CDR3. The CDR3 loop reads CASTPPGREDNEQFF. The CDR3 DNA reads as TGTGCCAGCACCCCCCCCGGGCGGGAGGATAATGAGCAGTTCTTC. Combining the CDR3 with reference TRBV7-9 and TRBJ2-1 gives the whole variable domain DTGVSQNPRHKITKRGQNVTFRCDPISEHNRLYWYRQTLGQGPEFLTYFQNEAQLEKSRLLSDRFSAERPKGSFSTLEIQRTEQGDSAMYLCASTPPGREDNEQFFGPGTRLTVL.

The chain joins TRBV9 to TRBJ1-2; maybe TRBD1 (6 bases). The CDR3 sequence is 17 residues long. CDR1 and CDR2 from the germline V gene are SGDLS and YYNGEE. Trimming left V 0 bases short and J 6 bases short, with 21 bases between. CDR3 in amino acids: CASSVVAGATRLDGYTF. CDR3 coding DNA: TGTGCCAGCAGCGTAGTGGCAGGGGCCACTCGGCTGGATGGCTACACCTTC. Complete variable domain (other parts from reference TRBV9 and TRBJ1-2): DSGVTQTPKHLITATGQRVTLRCSPRSGDLSVYWYQQSLDQGLQFLIQYYNGEERAKGNILERFSAQQFPDLHSELNLSSLELGDSALYFCASSVVAGATRLDGYTFGSGTRLTVV.

This clone has only a few counts. Here the CDR3 reads CASSYTGDWRGYTF. For the CDR3, the DNA is TGTGCCAGCAGTTACACGGGGGATTGGCGTGGCTACACCTTC. The chain joins TRBV6-5 to TRBJ1-2, with D possibly matching TRBD1 (5 bases). Per germline, CDR1 MNHEY and CDR2 SVGAGI. The CDR3 covers 14 residues. V dropped 2 bases and J dropped 7 bases, with 14 bases sitting between them.

The chain combines TRBV10-3 with TRBJ1-1; D is perhaps TRBD1 (6 bases). Per the germline V gene, CDR1 is ENHRY and CDR2 is SYGVKD. V lost 10 bases, J lost 2 bases, and 14 bases lay in between. The CDR3 length is 13 residues. CDR3 in amino acids: CATQDRFNTEAFF. The DNA for the CDR3 is TGTGCCACCCAGGACAGATTCAACACTGAAGCTTTCTTT.

CDR3 protein: CASSSDRNNALHPGGAFF. The CDR3 DNA reads TGTGCCAGCAGTTCCGACAGGAACAATGCTCTACACCCAGGTGGGGCTTTCTTT. This chain links TRBV27 with TRBJ1-1, with D possibly matching TRBD1 (6 bases). With 4 bases removed from V and 11 bases from J, the gap between germline ends came to 32 bases. The CDR3 has 18 amino acids. Germline CDR1 reads MNHEY; CDR2 reads SMNVEV (reference sequence).

The gene calls are TRBV25-1 and TRBJ1-1, with D hard to call. V lost 1 base, J lost 9 bases, and 18 bases lay in between. The CDR3 consists of 15 residues. Germline CDR1 MGHDK, CDR2 SYGVNS. The CDR3 coding sequence is TGTGCCAGCAGTGAATGGGAGTCCGGTGGTTGGCAAGCTTTCTTT. Translated: CASSEWESGGWQAFF.